The clone carrying this T cell receptor (beta chain) was recorded once. What it binds is unknown. This specimen belongs to a study of immune heterogeneity within non-small cell lung tumors. Genomic DNA extracted from bulk tumor tissue served as template. A total of about 0.6 ug was used per sample. Several spatially distant biopsies were obtained per primary tumor intraoperatively. Curative surgery was performed on patients who had untreated, newly diagnosed non-small cell lung cancer. The study drew donors from newly diagnosed non-small cell lung cancer patients having surgery with curative intent. A first 10-cycle multiplex round used 32 V-gene and 13 J-gene primers on TCR beta CDR3. TCRdb called the multiplex PCR reads again in MiXCR, with one record for every CDR3 protein. The profile shows under 35,000 distinct CDR3 sequences, around 28% of them singletons. General study findings and limits: Recurrence of identical dominant CDR3 beta clonotypes was observed across tumor sites within a patient, alongside site-unique high-frequency clones. Local clonality of T cells correlated moderately yet significantly with local tumor mutational burden (R approximately 0.35). Individual patients showed largely nonoverlapping sets of high-frequency T-cell receptor beta clonotypes.

This CDR3 region has 20 residues. Trimming removed 3 bases at V and 0 bases at J, with 27 bases between. Germline-derived CDR1 and CDR2 are GTSNPN and SVGIG (reference sequence). The chain joins TRBV30 to TRBJ1-5; D is perhaps TRBD1 (6 bases). Specimen: lung tumor tissue. The TCR originated in a middle-aged man with non-small cell lung cancer. CDR3 sequence (DNA): TGTGCCTGGAGCTTATCTGTTGGCATAGGGGGGTCTTATAGCAATCAGCCCCAGCATTTT. It specifies CAWSLSVGIGGSYSNQPQHF.